This T cell receptor beta chain originates from a study of T cells expressing NK-cell markers. The CDR3 consists of 17 residues. Germline loops: CDR1 SGHDT, CDR2 YYEEEE. TCRdb re-called the 5' RACE reads and shows each CDR3 protein once, DNA omitted. The specimen's table records roughly 280,000 distinct CDR3 sequences. The chain combines TRBV5-6 with TRBJ2-1. The clonotype originates from a man between 18 and 29 years old in good health. Sequencing input: blood T cells: a sorted CD56 or NKG2C T cell subset, CD4+ or CD8+ T cells, or bulk PBMC T cells (not recorded which). CDR3 in amino acids: CASSLLTMDANVYEQFF. Together with reference TRBV5-6 and TRBJ2-1, the CDR3 gives the full variable domain: DAGVTQSPTHLIKTRGQQVTLRCSPKSGHDTVSWYQQALGQGPQFIFQYYEEEERQRGNFPDRFSGHQFPNYSSELNVNALLLGDSALYLCASSLLTMDANVYEQFFGPGTRLTVL.